This T cell receptor (beta chain) came from a study of CD8+ T cells in alopecia areata. Once RNA had been extracted, it was reverse transcribed into cDNA to act as the sequencing template. Sequenced by immunoSEQ multiplex PCR; TCRdb stores in-frame clones only, minus some. This repertoire shows hundreds of thousands of clones, roughly 69% found once; its top ten account for around 1.2%. The V gene's germline CDR1 is SEHNR and CDR2 FQNEAQ (reference sequence). Trimming took 0 bases from V and 7 from J; bases not matched to a gene: 4. This CDR3 spans 14 amino acids. This clonotype originated in a human donor with alopecia areata. The genes are TRBV7-9 and TRBJ2-7; TRBD1 matches 9 bases. The sequencing here drew on CD4+ T cells sorted from blood, taken at week 0. Here the CDR3 reads CASSLAGQGLEQYF. CDR3 nucleotides: TGTGCCAGCAGCTTAGCGGGACAGGGATTGGAGCAGTACTTC.